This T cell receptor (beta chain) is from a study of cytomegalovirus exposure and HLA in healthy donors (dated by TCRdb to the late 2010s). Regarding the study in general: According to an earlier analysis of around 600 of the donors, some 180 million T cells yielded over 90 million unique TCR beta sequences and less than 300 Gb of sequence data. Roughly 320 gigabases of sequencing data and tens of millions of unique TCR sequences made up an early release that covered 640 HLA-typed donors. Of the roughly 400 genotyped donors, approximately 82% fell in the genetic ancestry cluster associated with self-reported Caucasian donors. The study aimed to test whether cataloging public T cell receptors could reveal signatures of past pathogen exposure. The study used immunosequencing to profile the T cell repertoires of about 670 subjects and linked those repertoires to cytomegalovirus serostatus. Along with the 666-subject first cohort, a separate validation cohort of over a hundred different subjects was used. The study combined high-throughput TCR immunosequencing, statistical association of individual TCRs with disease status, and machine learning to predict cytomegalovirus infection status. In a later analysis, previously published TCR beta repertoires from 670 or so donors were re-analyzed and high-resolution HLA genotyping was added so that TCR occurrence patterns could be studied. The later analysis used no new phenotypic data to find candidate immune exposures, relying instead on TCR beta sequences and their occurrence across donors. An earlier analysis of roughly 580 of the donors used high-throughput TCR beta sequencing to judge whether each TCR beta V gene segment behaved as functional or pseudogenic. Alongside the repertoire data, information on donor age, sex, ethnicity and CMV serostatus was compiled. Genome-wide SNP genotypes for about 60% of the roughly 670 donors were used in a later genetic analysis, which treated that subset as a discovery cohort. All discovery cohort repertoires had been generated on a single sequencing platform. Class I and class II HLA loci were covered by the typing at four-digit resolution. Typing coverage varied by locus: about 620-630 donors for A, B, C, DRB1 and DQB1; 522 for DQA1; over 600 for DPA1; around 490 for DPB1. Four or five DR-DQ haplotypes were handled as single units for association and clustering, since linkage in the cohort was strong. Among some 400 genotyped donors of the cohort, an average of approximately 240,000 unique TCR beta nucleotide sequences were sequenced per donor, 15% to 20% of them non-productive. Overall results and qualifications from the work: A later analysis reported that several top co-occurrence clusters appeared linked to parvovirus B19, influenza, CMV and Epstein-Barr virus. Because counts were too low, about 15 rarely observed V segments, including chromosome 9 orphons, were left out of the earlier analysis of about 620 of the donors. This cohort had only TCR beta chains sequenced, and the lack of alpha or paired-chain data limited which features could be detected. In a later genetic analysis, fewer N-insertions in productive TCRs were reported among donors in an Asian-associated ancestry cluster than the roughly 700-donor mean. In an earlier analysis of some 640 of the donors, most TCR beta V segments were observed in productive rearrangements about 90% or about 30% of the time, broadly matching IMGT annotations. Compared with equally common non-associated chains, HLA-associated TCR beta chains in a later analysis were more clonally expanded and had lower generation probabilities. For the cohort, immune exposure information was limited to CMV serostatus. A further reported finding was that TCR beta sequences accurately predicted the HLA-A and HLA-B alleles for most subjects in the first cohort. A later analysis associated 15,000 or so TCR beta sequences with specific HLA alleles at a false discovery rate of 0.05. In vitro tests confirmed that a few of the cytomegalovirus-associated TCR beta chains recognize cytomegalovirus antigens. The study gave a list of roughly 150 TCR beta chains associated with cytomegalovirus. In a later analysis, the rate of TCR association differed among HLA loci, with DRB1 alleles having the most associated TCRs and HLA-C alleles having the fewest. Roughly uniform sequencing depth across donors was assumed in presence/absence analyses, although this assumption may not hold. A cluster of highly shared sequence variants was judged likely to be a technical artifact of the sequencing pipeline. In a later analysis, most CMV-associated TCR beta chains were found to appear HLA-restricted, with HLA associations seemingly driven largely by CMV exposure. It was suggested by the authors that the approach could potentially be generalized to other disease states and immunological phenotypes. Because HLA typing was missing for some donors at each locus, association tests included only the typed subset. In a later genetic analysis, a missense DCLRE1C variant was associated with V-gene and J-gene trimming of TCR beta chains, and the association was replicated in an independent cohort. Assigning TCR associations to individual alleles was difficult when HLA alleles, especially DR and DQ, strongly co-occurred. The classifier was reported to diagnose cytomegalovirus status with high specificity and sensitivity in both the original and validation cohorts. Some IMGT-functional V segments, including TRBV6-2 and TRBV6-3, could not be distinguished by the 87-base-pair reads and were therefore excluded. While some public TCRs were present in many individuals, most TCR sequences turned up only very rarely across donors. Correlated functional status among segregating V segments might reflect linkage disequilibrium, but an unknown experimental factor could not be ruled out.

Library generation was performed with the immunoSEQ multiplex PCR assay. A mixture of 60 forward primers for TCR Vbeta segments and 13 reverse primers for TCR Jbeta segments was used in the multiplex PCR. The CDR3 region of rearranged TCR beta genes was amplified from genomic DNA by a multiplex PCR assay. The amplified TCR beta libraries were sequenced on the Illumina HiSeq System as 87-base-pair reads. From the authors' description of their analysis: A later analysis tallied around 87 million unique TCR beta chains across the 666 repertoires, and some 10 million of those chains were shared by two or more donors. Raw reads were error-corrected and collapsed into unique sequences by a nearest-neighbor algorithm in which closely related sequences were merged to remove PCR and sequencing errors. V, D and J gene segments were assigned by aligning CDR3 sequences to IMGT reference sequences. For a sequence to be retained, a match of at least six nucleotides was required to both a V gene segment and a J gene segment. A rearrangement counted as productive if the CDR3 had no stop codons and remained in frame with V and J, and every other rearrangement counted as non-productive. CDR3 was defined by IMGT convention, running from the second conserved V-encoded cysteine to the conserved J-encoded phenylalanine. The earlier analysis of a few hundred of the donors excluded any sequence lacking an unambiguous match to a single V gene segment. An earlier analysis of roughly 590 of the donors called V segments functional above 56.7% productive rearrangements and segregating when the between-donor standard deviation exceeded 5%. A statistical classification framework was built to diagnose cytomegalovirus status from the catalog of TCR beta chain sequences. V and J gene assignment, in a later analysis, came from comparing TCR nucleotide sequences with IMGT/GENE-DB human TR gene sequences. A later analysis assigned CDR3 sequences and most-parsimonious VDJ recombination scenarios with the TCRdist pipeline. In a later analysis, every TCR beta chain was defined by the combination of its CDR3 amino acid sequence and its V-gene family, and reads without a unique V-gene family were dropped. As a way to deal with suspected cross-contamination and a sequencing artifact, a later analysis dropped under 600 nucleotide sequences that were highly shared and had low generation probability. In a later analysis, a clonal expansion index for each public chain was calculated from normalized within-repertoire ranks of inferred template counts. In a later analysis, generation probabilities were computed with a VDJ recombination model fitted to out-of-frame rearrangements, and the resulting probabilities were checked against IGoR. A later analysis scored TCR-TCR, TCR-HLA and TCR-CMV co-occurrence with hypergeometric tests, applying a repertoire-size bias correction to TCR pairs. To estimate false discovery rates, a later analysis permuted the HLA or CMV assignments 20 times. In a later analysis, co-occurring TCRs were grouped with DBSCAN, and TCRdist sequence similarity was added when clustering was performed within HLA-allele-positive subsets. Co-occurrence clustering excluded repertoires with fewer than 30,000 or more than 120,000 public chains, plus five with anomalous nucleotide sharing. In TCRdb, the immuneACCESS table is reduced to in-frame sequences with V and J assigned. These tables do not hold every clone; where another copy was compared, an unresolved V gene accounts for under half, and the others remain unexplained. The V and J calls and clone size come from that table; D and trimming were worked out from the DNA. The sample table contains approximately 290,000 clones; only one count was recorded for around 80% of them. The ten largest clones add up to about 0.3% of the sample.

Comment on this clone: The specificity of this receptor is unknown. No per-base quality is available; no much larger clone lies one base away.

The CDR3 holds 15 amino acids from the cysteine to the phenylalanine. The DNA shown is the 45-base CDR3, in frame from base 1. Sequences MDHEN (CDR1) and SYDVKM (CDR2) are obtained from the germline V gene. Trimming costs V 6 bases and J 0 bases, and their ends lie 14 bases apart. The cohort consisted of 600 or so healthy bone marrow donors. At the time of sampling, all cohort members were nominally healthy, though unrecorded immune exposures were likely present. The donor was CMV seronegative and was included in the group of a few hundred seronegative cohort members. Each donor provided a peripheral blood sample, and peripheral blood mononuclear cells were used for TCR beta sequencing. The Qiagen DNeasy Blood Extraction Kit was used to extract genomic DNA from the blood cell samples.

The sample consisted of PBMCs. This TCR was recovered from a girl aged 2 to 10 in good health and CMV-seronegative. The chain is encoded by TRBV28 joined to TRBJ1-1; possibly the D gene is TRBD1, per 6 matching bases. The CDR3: CASRGRHRVNTEAFF. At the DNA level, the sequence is TGTGCCAGCAGGGGCCGGCACAGGGTGAACACTGAAGCTTTCTTT.